Following are 2 T cell receptor beta chains from one sample sequenced in a study of beta chain features in type 1 diabetes. Investigators reverse transcribed all isolated RNA, so they sequenced expressed TCRB transcripts. Here immunoSEQ multiplex PCR was the method, and the copy in TCRdb shows in-frame clones only, minus some. The top ten hold 0.044% of the sample, which has 300,000 to 350,000 clones, about 20% seen once. The sequenced material came from naive CD4+ T cells from blood. The receptor source for this set is a woman aged 18-30 years in good health.

The genes are TRBV10-3 and TRBJ2-7; 12 bases map to TRBD2. Germline CDR1 is ENHRY and CDR2 is SYGVKD. V trimming: 3 bases; J trimming: 1 base; junction bases outside the gene matches: 7. The CDR3 extends over 17 amino acids. The CDR3 DNA reads as TGTGCCATCAGTGATCAAACCGGGACTAGCGGGTCCTACGAGCAGTACTTC. It specifies CAISDQTGTSGSYEQYF.

The rearrangement links TRBV2 to TRBJ1-4; TRBD1 matches at 10 bases. Germline CDR1 SNHLY, CDR2 FYNNEI. Trimming at V came to 10 bases and at J to 10 bases, leaving 12 bases not matched to a gene. The length of the CDR3 is 14 residues. The CDR3 sequence: CATNKDRGEVKLFF. In DNA, the CDR3 is TGTGCCACCAACAAGGACAGGGGGGAAGTAAAACTGTTTTTT.